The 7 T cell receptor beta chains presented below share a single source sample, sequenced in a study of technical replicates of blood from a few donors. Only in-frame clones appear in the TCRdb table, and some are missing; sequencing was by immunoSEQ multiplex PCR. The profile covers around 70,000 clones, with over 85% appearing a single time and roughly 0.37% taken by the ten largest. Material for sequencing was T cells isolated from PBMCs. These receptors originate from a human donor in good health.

The CDR3, as DNA: TGTGCCAGCACCCCAGGGGGACTAGCGGGCCCTCAGGAGCAGTTCTTC. Translated, it gives CASTPGGLAGPQEQFF. J is TRBJ2-1 and V is TRBV7-3, with 12 nucleotides matching TRBD2. Germline-derived CDR1 and CDR2 are SGHTA and FQGTGA. CDR3 length: 16 amino acids. After removal of 7 bases from V and 10 bases from J, the junction contained 14 bases not matched to a gene.

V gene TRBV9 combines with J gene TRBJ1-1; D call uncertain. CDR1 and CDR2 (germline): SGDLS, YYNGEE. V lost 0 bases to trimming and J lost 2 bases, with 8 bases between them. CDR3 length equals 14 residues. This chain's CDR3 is CASSVGQANTEAFF. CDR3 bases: TGTGCCAGCAGCGTAGGGCAGGCAAACACTGAAGCTTTCTTT.

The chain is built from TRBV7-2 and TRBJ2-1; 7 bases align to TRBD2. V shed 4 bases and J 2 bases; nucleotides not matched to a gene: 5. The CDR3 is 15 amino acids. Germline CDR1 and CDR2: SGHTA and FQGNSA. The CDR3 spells CASSSSGVTYNEQFF. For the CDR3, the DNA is TGTGCCAGCAGCTCCAGCGGGGTTACCTACAATGAGCAGTTCTTC.

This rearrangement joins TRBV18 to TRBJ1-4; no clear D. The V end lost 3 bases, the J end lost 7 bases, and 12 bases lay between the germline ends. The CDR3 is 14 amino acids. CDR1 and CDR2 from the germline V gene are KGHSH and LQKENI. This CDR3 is CASSPNSRREKLFF. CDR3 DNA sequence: TGTGCCAGCTCACCTAACTCCAGGCGTGAAAAACTGTTTTTT.

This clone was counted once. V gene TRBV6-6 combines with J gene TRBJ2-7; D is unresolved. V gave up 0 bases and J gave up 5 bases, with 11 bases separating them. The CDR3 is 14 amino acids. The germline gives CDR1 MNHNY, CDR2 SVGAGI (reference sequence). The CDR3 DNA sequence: TGTGCCAGCAGTTACTCGAGCTTTAGTAACGAGCAGTACTTC. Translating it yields CASSYSSFSNEQYF.

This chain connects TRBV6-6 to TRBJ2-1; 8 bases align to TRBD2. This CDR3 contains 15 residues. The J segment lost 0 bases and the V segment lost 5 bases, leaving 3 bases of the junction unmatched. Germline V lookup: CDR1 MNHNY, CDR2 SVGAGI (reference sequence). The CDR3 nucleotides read TGTGCCAGCAGTATAGCGGGAAGCTCCTACAATGAGCAGTTCTTC. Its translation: CASSIAGSSYNEQFF.

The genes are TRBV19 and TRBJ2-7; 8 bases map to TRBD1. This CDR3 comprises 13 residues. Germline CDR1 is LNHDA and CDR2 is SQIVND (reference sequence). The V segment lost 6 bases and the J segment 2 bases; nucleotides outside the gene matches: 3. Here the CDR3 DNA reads TGTGCCAGTAGGTGGACAGGGACCTACGAGCAGTACTTC. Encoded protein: CASRWTGTYEQYF.